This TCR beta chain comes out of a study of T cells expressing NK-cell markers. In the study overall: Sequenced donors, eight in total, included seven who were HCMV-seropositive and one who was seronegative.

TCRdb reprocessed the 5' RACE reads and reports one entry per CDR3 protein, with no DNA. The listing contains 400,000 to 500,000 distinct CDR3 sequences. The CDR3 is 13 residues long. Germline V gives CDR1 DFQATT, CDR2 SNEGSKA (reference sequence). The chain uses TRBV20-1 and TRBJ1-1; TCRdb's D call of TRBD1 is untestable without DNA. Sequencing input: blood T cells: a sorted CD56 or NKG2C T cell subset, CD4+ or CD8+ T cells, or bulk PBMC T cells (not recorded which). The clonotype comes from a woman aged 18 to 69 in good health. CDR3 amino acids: CSARGGLGTEAFF.